This TCR beta chain was captured by sequencing in a study of molecular identifiers for immune sequencing clone quantification. This clonotype was detected many times. The antigen is unknown. Whole-study findings and limits: Among approximately 1 million naive cells, as was reported, spiked Jurkat TCR RNA from one cell was detectable. Over 99% of CMV-specific effector molecules, but under 1% of naive ones, were in clones above 20 copies.

Bulk libraries came from a prior protocol with listed TCR primers. Each CDR3 protein gets one entry after TCRdb re-called the PCR reads with MiXCR. Of tens of thousands of distinct CDR3 sequences in the sample, approximately 25% were seen once. Naive CD8 T cells underwent sorting with the CD8+CD4-CCR7+CD45RA+ definition. The TCR was taken from a human donor in good health. Some libraries in this study had Jurkat cell RNA spiked in. Sequenced input: naive CD8+ T cells from blood, with Jurkat cell RNA spiked in. Noted subset: FACS-sorted CD8+CD4-CCR7+CD45RA+ naive T cells.

The CDR3 sequence: CASSPGTGVNQPQHF. As DNA, the CDR3 is TGTGCCAGCAGTCCCGGGACAGGGGTCAATCAGCCCCAGCATTTT. The V call is TRBV2, the J call TRBJ1-5, with 10 bases aligning to TRBD1. V lost 5 bases, J lost 3 bases, and 4 bases stayed unmatched. The CDR3 runs to 15 residues. Germline lookup yields CDR1 SNHLY and CDR2 FYNNEI.